These 26 T cell receptor beta chains were sequenced from one sample in a study of cytomegalovirus exposure and HLA in healthy donors (dated by TCRdb to between 2016 and 2019). The library came from the immunoSEQ multiplex PCR assay. A mixture of 60 forward primers for TCR Vbeta segments and 13 reverse primers for TCR Jbeta segments was used in the multiplex PCR. The source is immuneACCESS, and TCRdb retained only in-frame sequences with V and J called. Part of the clones is not carried over; for the studies checked, unresolved V genes explain less than half of this, and the remainder is unexplained. The sample contains hundreds of thousands of clones, roughly 84% of them found a single time. In total, the top ten clones hold roughly 0.71% of the sample. Material for sequencing was PBMCs. Receptors were obtained from a boy aged 2 to 10 in good health and CMV-seronegative.

This chain uses TRBV27 with TRBJ2-5; 7 bases match TRBD2. This CDR3 spans 15 amino acids. The germline CDR1 and CDR2 sequences are MNHEY and SMNVEV (reference sequence). The ends lost 5 bases at V and 2 bases at J; junction bases unmatched: 8. CDR3 sequence reads: CASSPLLGGQETQYF. The CDR3 DNA is TGTGCCAGCAGTCCGCTTTTGGGGGGGCAAGAGACCCAGTACTTC.

This clone occurred a few times. The chain joins TRBV6-5 to TRBJ2-7, with 7 bases identical to TRBD1. Germline V lookup: CDR1 MNHEY, CDR2 SVGAGI. The CDR3 runs to 14 residues. V lost 8 bases, J lost 0 bases, and 7 bases stayed unmatched. The CDR3 reads CASGLGQDSYEQYF. CDR3 nucleotides: TGTGCCAGCGGATTAGGACAGGACTCCTACGAGCAGTACTTC.

This clone was seen a few times. This chain connects TRBV6-1 to TRBJ2-7; possibly TRBD2 for D (7 bases). V shed 10 bases and J shed 4 bases, with 23 bases lying between them. Germline V CDR1 and CDR2: MNHNS, SASEGT. There are 15 residues in the CDR3. CDR3 region: CATSPEGGGPYEQYF. CDR3 DNA: TGTGCCACCTCCCCGGAGGGGGGGGGACCTTACGAGCAGTACTTC.

The sample holds one count of this clone. Written as DNA, the CDR3 is TGTGCCAGCAGCTTGGATGGGGCCGCGGGACGGGAGCAGTACTTC. Translated, it gives CASSLDGAAGREQYF. The chain joins TRBV5-5 to TRBJ2-7; the D gene is possibly TRBD2 (6 bases). The V end was cut by 0 bases, the J end by 7 bases, with 17 bases between. The germline V gene encodes CDR1 SGHKS and CDR2 YYEKEE (reference sequence). CDR3 size: 15 residues.

The chain has TRBV5-8 and TRBJ2-5; possibly TRBD1 for D (5 bases). Trimming cost V 4 bases and J 5 bases, with 21 bases left between them. This CDR3 spans 16 amino acids. From germline, CDR1 is SGHTS and CDR2 YDEGEE. The chain's CDR3 is CASSPAGLGQVETQYF. The CDR3 DNA reads as TGTGCCAGCAGCCCTGCTGGGTTGGGGCAGGTGGAGACCCAGTACTTC.

V is TRBV6-5 and J is TRBJ1-4; D is undetermined. Germline V gene data show CDR1 as MNHEY and CDR2 as SVGAGI. Trimming took 5 bases from V and 8 from J, leaving 18 bases between them. The CDR3 contains 15 residues. Here the CDR3 reads CASSPGWRADEKLFF. The CDR3 DNA is TGTGCCAGCAGTCCCGGATGGAGGGCGGACGAAAAACTGTTTTTT.

The chain carries TRBV7-2 and TRBJ1-1; D is perhaps TRBD1 (5 bases). This CDR3 is 14 amino acids long. CDR1 SGHTA and CDR2 FQGNSA come from the germline V gene. Trimming pared 3 bases from V and 6 bases from J, leaving 14 bases between. The CDR3: CASSFLFGGAEAFF. The CDR3 nucleotides are TGTGCCAGCAGCTTCTTATTTGGGGGGGCTGAAGCTTTCTTT.

This rearrangement joins TRBV6-5 to TRBJ2-5; 11 bases are a match to TRBD2. The DNA end is more similar to TRBJ2-7, so the J call may be wrong. The germline V gene has CDR1 MNHEY and CDR2 SVGAGI. The CDR3 length is 15 residues. The CDR3, as DNA: TGTGCCAGCAGTTACGGACTAGCGGGTTCCTACGAGCAGTACTTC. Its protein is CASSYGLAGSYEQYF.

The V and J genes are TRBV20-1 and TRBJ1-1, with D perhaps TRBD1 (6 bases). Deletions cut 4 bases from V and 9 bases from J, with 9 bases between. CDR3 length equals 10 residues. Germline lookup yields CDR1 DFQATT and CDR2 SNEGSKA (reference sequence). CDR3: CSATGAKAFF. In DNA, the CDR3 is TGCAGTGCTACAGGGGCAAAAGCTTTCTTT.

The chain combines TRBV19 with TRBJ1-5; TRBD1 is a possible D gene (6 bases). This CDR3 region has 14 residues. Germline V gene sequence: CDR1 LNHDA, CDR2 SQIVND (reference sequence). V gave up 1 base and J gave up 8 bases, with 12 bases separating them. The CDR3 sequence is CASSIVQGPEPQHF. The CDR3 nucleotides read TGTGCCAGTAGTATAGTTCAGGGGCCAGAGCCCCAGCATTTT.

This chain connects TRBV9 to TRBJ2-3, with 7 bases aligning to TRBD1. This CDR3 is built from 15 residues. J lost 4 bases, V lost 4 bases, and 9 bases had no gene match. CDR1 is SGDLS, CDR2 YYNGEE, per germline. CDR3 in DNA: TGTGCCAGCAGCTTCACAGGGGTTTCGGCAGATACGCAGTATTTT. Translation gives CASSFTGVSADTQYF.

This chain joins TRBV30 and TRBJ1-1; D call uncertain. Germline V lookup: CDR1 GTSNPN, CDR2 SVGIG (reference sequence). The V end lost 3 bases, the J end lost 4 bases, and 12 bases lay between the germline ends. The CDR3 has 13 residues. The chain's CDR3 is CAWSHIRGTEAFF. The CDR3 DNA reads as TGTGCCTGGAGCCACATACGTGGCACTGAAGCTTTCTTT.

This sequence joins TRBV13 and TRBJ1-1; 7 bases are a match to TRBD1. There are 13 residues in the CDR3. The V gene end was trimmed by 5 bases and the J gene end by 9 bases; junction bases not matched to a gene: 9. The germline CDR1 and CDR2 sequences are PRHDT and FYEKMQ (reference sequence). The CDR3 DNA is TGTGCCAGCAGCCCTAGCGCAGGGGGTCAAGCTTTCTTT. Translation: CASSPSAGGQAFF.

This chain links TRBV19 with TRBJ1-5; D call uncertain. CDR1 is LNHDA, CDR2 SQIVND, per germline (reference sequence). V lost 3 bases and J lost 5, with 8 bases in between. CDR3 length: 13 residues. The CDR3 region is CASSMTGDQPQHF. The CDR3 nucleotides are TGTGCCAGTAGTATGACGGGAGATCAGCCCCAGCATTTT.

The chain employs TRBV2 and TRBJ1-1; D remains unclear. The germline V gene has CDR1 SNHLY and CDR2 FYNNEI. The CDR3 sequence is 11 residues long. V lost 2 bases, J lost 8 bases, and 6 bases lay in between. CDR3 region: CASSESSEAFF. CDR3 coding DNA: TGTGCCAGCAGTGAAAGCTCAGAAGCTTTCTTT. Full variable domain (missing parts from reference TRBV2 and TRBJ1-1): EPEVTQTPSHQVTQMGQEVILRCVPISNHLYFYWYRQILGQKVEFLVSFYNNEISEKSEIFDDQFSVERPDGSNFTLKIRSTKLEDSAMYFCASSESSEAFFGQGTRLTVV.

The chain combines TRBV6-1 with TRBJ1-1; D perhaps matches TRBD1 (6 bases). Deletions cut 8 bases from V and 3 bases from J, with 13 bases between. The CDR3 is 13 residues long. CDR1 and CDR2 (germline): MNHNS, SASEGT. The CDR3 loop is CASGGAFDTEAFF. DNA of the CDR3: TGTGCCAGCGGGGGGGCATTCGACACTGAAGCTTTCTTT.

The V call is TRBV29-1, the J call TRBJ2-7; tentatively, D is TRBD2 (6 bases). The CDR3 has 12 residues. Germline lookup yields CDR1 SQVTM and CDR2 ANQGSEA. With 3 bases removed from V and 3 bases from J, the gap between germline ends came to 9 bases. Here the CDR3 reads CSVDLANYEQYF. The CDR3 coding sequence is TGCAGCGTTGATCTAGCGAACTACGAGCAGTACTTC.

This chain links TRBV9 with TRBJ2-2; 8 bases match TRBD2. Trimming took 7 bases from V and 8 from J; bases not matched to a gene: 10. From germline, CDR1 is SGDLS and CDR2 YYNGEE. The CDR3 contains 14 residues. The CDR3 here is CASQAGGSPGELFF. The CDR3 DNA reads TGTGCCAGCCAGGCGGGGGGCTCTCCGGGGGAGCTGTTTTTT.

The chain joins TRBV29-1 to TRBJ2-1; perhaps TRBD1 as D (7 bases). V was trimmed by 7 bases and J by 6 bases, leaving 16 bases between them. The CDR3 runs 13 residues. Looked up from germline, CDR1 is SQVTM and CDR2 is ANQGSEA. CDR3 amino acids: CSAGGTVINEQFF. Here the CDR3 DNA reads TGCAGCGCCGGAGGGACAGTTATCAATGAGCAGTTCTTC.

V and J are TRBV5-1 and TRBJ2-1; 9 bases line up with TRBD2. The V gene's germline CDR1 is SGHRS and CDR2 YFSETQ. The junction had 9 bases not matched to a gene; V was cut back by 0 bases and J by 5 bases. This CDR3 has 17 amino acids. CDR3 bases: TGCGCCAGCAGCTTGGACCCTGCCAGCGGGAGGAACAATGAGCAGTTCTTC. Translated: CASSLDPASGRNNEQFF.

The chain combines TRBV9 with TRBJ2-1, with D perhaps matching TRBD1 (5 bases). V was shortened by 0 bases and J by 6 bases, with 16 bases between the two germline ends. Germline V CDR1 and CDR2: SGDLS, YYNGEE. CDR3 size: 16 residues. This CDR3 reads CASSVDYWGSGNEQFF. The CDR3 coding sequence is TGTGCCAGCAGCGTAGATTACTGGGGCAGTGGCAATGAGCAGTTCTTC.

The chain is built from TRBV9 and TRBJ1-2; D perhaps matches TRBD1 (6 bases). The CDR3 sequence is 15 residues long. Trimming left V 0 bases short and J 4 bases short, with 13 bases between. Germline-derived CDR1 and CDR2 are SGDLS and YYNGEE. The CDR3 reads CASSVAGGASYGYTF. The CDR3 region has the DNA TGTGCCAGCAGCGTAGCCGGGGGGGCCAGCTATGGCTACACCTTC.

To note about this clone: Other DNA variants within this sample encode the same CDR3. The chain has TRBV27 and TRBJ2-5; 7 nucleotides align to TRBD2. The J call is in doubt because the DNA end fits TRBJ2-7 better. The CDR3 sequence is 12 residues long. CDR1 is MNHEY, CDR2 SMNVEV, per germline (reference sequence). Here the CDR3 reads CASSSGGYEQYF. CDR3 bases: TGTGCCAGCAGTTCGGGAGGTTACGAGCAGTACTTC.

The chain employs TRBV9 and TRBJ2-1; 8 bases fit TRBD2. Per germline, CDR1 SGDLS and CDR2 YYNGEE. V dropped 0 bases and J dropped 5; count of bases not matched to a gene: 7. The CDR3 consists of 16 residues. CDR3: CASSVAGGGNHNEQFF. The DNA for the CDR3 is TGTGCCAGCAGCGTAGCGGGGGGGGGTAACCACAATGAGCAGTTCTTC.

This clone was recorded only once. The chain combines TRBV19 with TRBJ1-5; TRBD1 aligns across 7 bases. Germline V lookup: CDR1 LNHDA, CDR2 SQIVND (reference sequence). The CDR3 is made up of 16 amino acids. The junction had 8 bases not matched to a gene; V was cut back by 3 bases and J by 3 bases. The CDR3 DNA reads TGTGCCAGTAGTATTTCGAGCAGGGGGGACAATCAGCCCCAGCATTTT. This sequence encodes CASSISSRGDNQPQHF.

The J gene is TRBJ2-6, the V gene TRBV18; 7 nucleotides match TRBD1. Germline CDR1 reads KGHSH; CDR2 reads LQKENI. This CDR3 has 15 residues. Trimming at V came to 5 bases and at J to 0 bases, leaving 1 base not matched to a gene. The CDR3 nucleotides read TGTGCCAGCTCAGACAGGGTCTCTGGGGCCAACGTCCTGACTTTC. Residues: CASSDRVSGANVLTF.